This is a list of T cell receptor beta chains from one sample in a study of blood T cells in healthy people across ages. MiXCR, run by TCRdb on the 5' RACE reads, gives a single entry per CDR3 protein. The sample carries 2 million or so distinct CDR3 sequences, roughly 50% recorded once. Sequencing used blood. The receptor source for this set is a woman in her thirties or forties in good health. CDR3s leave out the opening cysteine and the closing phenylalanine or tryptophan.

v_call: TRBV27
j_call: TRBJ1-2
cdr3_aa: ASTNPGQGNYGYT

v_call: TRBV4-3
j_call: TRBJ2-5
cdr3_aa: ASSQNGLGQETQY

v_call: TRBV12-3/TRBV12-4
j_call: TRBJ1-5
cdr3_aa: ASSLVPGQPQH

v_call: TRBV5-1
j_call: TRBJ2-3
cdr3_aa: ASSSGLAGGSSTDTQY

v_call: TRBV29-1
j_call: TRBJ2-7
cdr3_aa: SVAPGGYEQY

v_call: TRBV10-3
j_call: TRBJ2-7
cdr3_aa: AISEGAGGYGSYEQY

v_call: TRBV5-1
j_call: TRBJ2-1
cdr3_aa: ASSRAGSSNEQF

v_call: TRBV6-5
j_call: TRBJ2-5
cdr3_aa: ASSSTEGLGQETQY

v_call: TRBV7-6
j_call: TRBJ2-3
cdr3_aa: ASSLDLPQTSGGAQDTQY

v_call: TRBV2
j_call: TRBJ1-2
cdr3_aa: AGKESDGYT

v_call: TRBV20-1
j_call: .
cdr3_aa: SASAVSETQY

v_call: TRBV18
j_call: TRBJ1-2
cdr3_aa: ASSPTPGQGAYGYT

v_call: TRBV4-3
j_call: TRBJ2-4
cdr3_aa: ASSQDGGRGIQY

v_call: TRBV4-1
j_call: TRBJ2-5
cdr3_aa: ASSVSPGVVETQY

v_call: TRBV7-2
j_call: TRBJ1-1
cdr3_aa: ASSQTALEAF

v_call: TRBV7-9
j_call: TRBJ2-1
cdr3_aa: ASSLGPAGVNEQF

v_call: TRBV28
j_call: TRBJ2-7
cdr3_aa: ASTGLQIYEQY

v_call: TRBV25-1
j_call: TRBJ2-7
cdr3_aa: ASSEEHAKDEQY

v_call: TRBV20-1
j_call: TRBJ2-1
cdr3_aa: SASGTPPYNEQF

v_call: TRBV2
j_call: TRBJ2-1
cdr3_aa: ASRSSGGYNEQF

v_call: TRBV24-1
j_call: TRBJ2-3
cdr3_aa: ATASRPDSTDTQY

v_call: TRBV14
j_call: TRBJ2-1
cdr3_aa: ASSRTGGPEQF

v_call: TRBV10-3
j_call: TRBJ2-7
cdr3_aa: AISDGGQGAYEQY

v_call: TRBV14
j_call: TRBJ2-7
cdr3_aa: ASSKQGAIHEQY

v_call: TRBV6-5
j_call: TRBJ1-2
cdr3_aa: ASSYSGSNYYGYT

v_call: TRBV29-1
j_call: TRBJ2-7
cdr3_aa: SVRNSSSYEQY

v_call: TRBV9
j_call: TRBJ2-5
cdr3_aa: ASSVASYGGSQETQY

v_call: TRBV2
j_call: TRBJ2-7
cdr3_aa: ASRFGTASYEQY

v_call: TRBV25-1
j_call: TRBJ2-7
cdr3_aa: ASSEWEEGQRY

v_call: TRBV20-1
j_call: TRBJ2-5
cdr3_aa: SAKRGGRETQY

v_call: TRBV12-3/TRBV12-4
j_call: TRBJ1-2
cdr3_aa: ASSLGGTEGYT

v_call: TRBV3-1
j_call: TRBJ2-1
cdr3_aa: ASRQVLSGGGSYNEQF

v_call: TRBV7-3
j_call: TRBJ2-6
cdr3_aa: ASSLLQVSGANVLT

v_call: TRBV18
j_call: TRBJ2-3
cdr3_aa: ASTHATGLVTQY

v_call: TRBV27
j_call: TRBJ2-2
cdr3_aa: ASSSEVGELF

v_call: TRBV4-3
j_call: TRBJ2-3
cdr3_aa: ASRTDPGQGIRSTWGWPTDTQY

v_call: TRBV12-3/TRBV12-4
j_call: TRBJ1-3
cdr3_aa: ASSLGTIGNTIY

v_call: TRBV24-1
j_call: TRBJ2-1
cdr3_aa: ATGETGNHYNEQF

v_call: TRBV20-1
j_call: TRBJ2-1
cdr3_aa: SARKSSPYNEQF

v_call: TRBV6-2/TRBV6-3
j_call: TRBJ2-1
cdr3_aa: ASSPRPYGTSGVDEQF

v_call: TRBV4-3
j_call: TRBJ2-1
cdr3_aa: ASSQVVSSYNEQF

v_call: TRBV5-1
j_call: .
cdr3_aa: ASSLEGFGYEQY